The source of this T cell receptor beta chain is a study of CD8 T cells in ankylosing spondylitis (dated by TCRdb to about 2017). Describing the broader study: To find TCR variants linked to disease, the study profiled T cell receptor beta repertoires in ankylosing spondylitis patients and healthy donors. Peripheral blood was sampled, and synovial fluid was also collected from ankylosing spondylitis patients. In total, the full study cohort was made up of 110 or so healthy donors and more than 20 ankylosing spondylitis patients.

The CDR3 goes from the cysteine to the phenylalanine over 14 residues. Just the 42-base CDR3 DNA is kept, in frame starting at base 1. The germline V gene (reference sequence) yields DFQATT for CDR1 and SNEGSKA for CDR2. Trimming accounts for 3 bases at V and 12 bases at J, while the number of junction bases matched to no gene is 11. This clonotype has at least ten counts. Its target antigen remains unknown. Nothing much larger sits one base from this clone, and base qualities are not available. Sequencing took place on an Illumina HiSeq 2500. Quantitative 5'-RACE with molecular barcodes was the method used to prepare the TCR beta libraries. The authors processed their data as follows. To identify disease-linked TCR variants, a new computational method was used, one built on a probabilistic model of VDJ rearrangement. TCRdb cleaned the public reads at Q25 with fastp, built clones with MiXCR and kept in-frame beta chains. Rows merge per CDR3 protein into single entries with the most common DNA and genes. The V and J calls shown here were made by TCRdb, not taken from the authors' results. In this sample the table shows fewer than 550,000 distinct CDR3 sequences, 5.3% of which occur a single time. Around 3.4% of the sample is held by the ten biggest clonotypes.

General study outcomes and caveats: According to the report, matched synovial fluid samples from ankylosing spondylitis patients were significantly enriched for the disease-linked clones. Some of the motif variants had been reported before in the synovial fluid and blood of reactive arthritis patients, a finding that suggests common disease-initiation mechanisms. A TCR beta motif made up of several highly homologous amino acid variants appeared to be characteristic of blood from ankylosing spondylitis patients. The disease-linked clones showed a CD8+ phenotype and occurred at relatively low frequencies in peripheral blood.

The sequenced sample was blood, either unsorted or a sorted T cell fraction (not recorded which). The chain employs TRBV20-1 and TRBJ2-4, with TRBD2 identical over 10 junction bases. The receptor was isolated from a male donor with ankylosing spondylitis. Here the CDR3 is given as CSARGPAGGKYQYF. The bases are TGCAGTGCTAGGGGGCCAGCGGGAGGGAAATATCAGTACTTC.